This TCR beta chain originates from a study of T cells in Graves' hyperthyroidism and ophthalmopathy. Amplification yielded TCR beta CDR3 regions, with RNA transcripts as the source. HTBI primers were used for first-round RT-PCR of the TCR CDR3. TCRdb used MiXCR to reprocess the multiplex PCR reads, holding one entry per CDR3 protein. Altogether hundreds of thousands of distinct CDR3 sequences are present, 35% being singletons, with the ten largest covering about a third. Disease duration under 2 months; hyperthyroidism patients were aged 18 to 65. Out of over 7.5 ml of fresh peripheral blood came the PBMCs. This clonotype was counted only a few times. Sequencing input: blood. The clonotype comes from a woman aged 40 to 49 with Graves' hyperthyroidism.

CDR3 DNA: TGTGCCAGCAGCCCGACTCTCTCCAACACTGAAGCTTTCTTT. Its protein is CASSPTLSNTEAFF. The chain recombines TRBV5-4 with TRBJ1-1; D remains ambiguous. CDR3 length: 14 amino acids. Trimming stripped 4 bases from V and 2 bases from J, with 12 bases between. The germline CDR1 and CDR2 sequences are SGHNT and YYREEE (reference sequence).